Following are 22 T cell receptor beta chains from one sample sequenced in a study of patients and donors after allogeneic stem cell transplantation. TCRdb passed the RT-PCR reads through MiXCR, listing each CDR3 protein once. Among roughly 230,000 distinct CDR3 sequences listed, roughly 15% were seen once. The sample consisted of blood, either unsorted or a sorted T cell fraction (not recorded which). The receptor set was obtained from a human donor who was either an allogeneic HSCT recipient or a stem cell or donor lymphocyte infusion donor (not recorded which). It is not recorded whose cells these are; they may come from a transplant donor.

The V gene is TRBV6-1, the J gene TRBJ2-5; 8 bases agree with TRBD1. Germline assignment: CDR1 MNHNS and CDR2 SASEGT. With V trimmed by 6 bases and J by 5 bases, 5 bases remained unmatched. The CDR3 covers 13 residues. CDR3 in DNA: TGTGCCAGCAGGGACAGGGCTGACGAGACCCAGTACTTC. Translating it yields CASRDRADETQYF.

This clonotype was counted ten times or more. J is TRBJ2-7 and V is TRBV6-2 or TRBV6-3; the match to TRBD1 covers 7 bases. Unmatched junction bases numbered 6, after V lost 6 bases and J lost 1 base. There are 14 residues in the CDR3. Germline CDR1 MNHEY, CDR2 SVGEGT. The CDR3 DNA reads TGTGCCAGCAGCCCCTCGACAGGGTCCTACGAGCAGTACTTC. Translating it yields CASSPSTGSYEQYF.

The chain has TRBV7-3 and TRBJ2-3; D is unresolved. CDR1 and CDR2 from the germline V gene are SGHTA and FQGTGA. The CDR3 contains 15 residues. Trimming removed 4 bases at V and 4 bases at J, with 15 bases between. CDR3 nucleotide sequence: TGTGCCAGCAGCTCCACCTTGCTGTCCGCAGATACGCAGTATTTT. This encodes CASSSTLLSADTQYF.

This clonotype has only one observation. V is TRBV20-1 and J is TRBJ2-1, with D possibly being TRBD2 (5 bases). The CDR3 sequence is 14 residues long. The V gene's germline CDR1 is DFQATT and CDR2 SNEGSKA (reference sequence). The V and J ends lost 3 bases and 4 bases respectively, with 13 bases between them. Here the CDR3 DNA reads TGCAGTGCTAGGGACTTGTATGGATACAATGAGCAGTTCTTC. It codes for CSARDLYGYNEQFF.

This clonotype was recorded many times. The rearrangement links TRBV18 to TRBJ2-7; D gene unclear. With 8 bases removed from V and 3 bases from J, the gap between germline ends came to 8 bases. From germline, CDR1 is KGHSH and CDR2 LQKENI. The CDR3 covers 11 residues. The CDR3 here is CASSLNYEQYF. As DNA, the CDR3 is TGTGCCAGCAGCTTAAACTACGAGCAGTACTTC.

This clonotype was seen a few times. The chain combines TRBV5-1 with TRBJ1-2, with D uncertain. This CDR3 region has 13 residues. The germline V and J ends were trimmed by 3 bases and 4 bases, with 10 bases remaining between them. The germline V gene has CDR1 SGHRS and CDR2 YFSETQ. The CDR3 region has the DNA TGCGCCAGCAGCTCCGCCGACACCTATGGCTACACCTTC. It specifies CASSSADTYGYTF.

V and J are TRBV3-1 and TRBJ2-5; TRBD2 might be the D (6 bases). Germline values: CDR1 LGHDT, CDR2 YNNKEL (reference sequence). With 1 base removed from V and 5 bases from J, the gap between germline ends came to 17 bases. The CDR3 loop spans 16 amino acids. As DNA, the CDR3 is TGTGCCAGCAGCCAAGGGAGAGGAGGGCCCTTTGAGACCCAGTACTTC. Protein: CASSQGRGGPFETQYF.

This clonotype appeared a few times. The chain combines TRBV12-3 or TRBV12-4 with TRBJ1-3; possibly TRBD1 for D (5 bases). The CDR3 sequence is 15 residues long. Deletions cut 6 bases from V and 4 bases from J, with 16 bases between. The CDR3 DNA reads TGTGCCAGCAGACCGGGTCGGGGGGTCGGAAACACCATATATTTT. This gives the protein CASRPGRGVGNTIYF.

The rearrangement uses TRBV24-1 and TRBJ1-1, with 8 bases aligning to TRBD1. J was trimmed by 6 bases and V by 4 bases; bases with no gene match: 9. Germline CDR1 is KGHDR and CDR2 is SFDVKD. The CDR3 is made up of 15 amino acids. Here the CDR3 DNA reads TGTGCCACCAGTGACTCCAGACAGGGGATTCCTGAAGCTTTCTTT. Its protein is CATSDSRQGIPEAFF.

The CDR3 DNA sequence: TGTGCCAGCAGCTTGGCAGCGGGAGGATATTTAGCTAAAAACATTCAGTACTTC. It specifies CASSLAAGGYLAKNIQYF. The J gene is TRBJ2-4, the V gene TRBV11-2; 9 bases are a match to TRBD2. The CDR3 totals 18 residues. The V gene end was trimmed by 3 bases and the J gene end by 4 bases; junction bases not matched to a gene: 13. CDR1 and CDR2 (germline): SGHAT, FQNNGV.

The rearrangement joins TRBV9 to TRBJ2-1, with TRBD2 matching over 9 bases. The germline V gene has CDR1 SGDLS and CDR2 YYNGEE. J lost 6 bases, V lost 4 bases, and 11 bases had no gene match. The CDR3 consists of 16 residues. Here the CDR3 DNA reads TGTGCCAGCAGCCCTAACCTAGCGGGATTGGTCAATGAGCAGTTCTTC. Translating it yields CASSPNLAGLVNEQFF.

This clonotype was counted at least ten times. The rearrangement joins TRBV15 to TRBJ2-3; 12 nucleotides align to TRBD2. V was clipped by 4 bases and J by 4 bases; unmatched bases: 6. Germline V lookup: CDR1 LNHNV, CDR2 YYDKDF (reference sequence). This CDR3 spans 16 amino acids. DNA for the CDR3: TGTGCCACCAGCAACCCTAGCGGGGGGGCCCCAGATACGCAGTATTTT. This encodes CATSNPSGGAPDTQYF.

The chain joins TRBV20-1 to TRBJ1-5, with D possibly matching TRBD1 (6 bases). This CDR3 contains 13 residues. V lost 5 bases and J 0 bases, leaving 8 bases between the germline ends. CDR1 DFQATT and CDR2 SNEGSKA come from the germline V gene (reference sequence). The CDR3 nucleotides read TGCAGTGCTCAGGGGTATAGCAATCAGCCCCAGCATTTT. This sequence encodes CSAQGYSNQPQHF.

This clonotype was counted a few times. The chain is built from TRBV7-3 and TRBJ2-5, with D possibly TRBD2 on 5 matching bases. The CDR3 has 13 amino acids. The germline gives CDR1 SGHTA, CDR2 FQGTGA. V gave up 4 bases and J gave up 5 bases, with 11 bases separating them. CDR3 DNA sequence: TGTGCCAGCAGCTCCGGGGTTGGGGAGACCCAGTACTTC. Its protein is CASSSGVGETQYF.

CDR3 in DNA: TGCGCCAGCAGCTCGGGACTAGCGGCCGCCTACGAGCAGTACTTC. Its protein is CASSSGLAAAYEQYF. This chain links TRBV5-1 with TRBJ2-7; 11 nucleotides match TRBD2. V lost 3 bases and J lost 2; bases outside the gene matches: 4. The germline V gene has CDR1 SGHRS and CDR2 YFSETQ. The CDR3 has 15 residues.

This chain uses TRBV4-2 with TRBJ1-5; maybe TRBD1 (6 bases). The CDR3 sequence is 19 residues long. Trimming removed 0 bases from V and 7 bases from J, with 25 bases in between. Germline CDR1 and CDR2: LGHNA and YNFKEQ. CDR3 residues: CASSQDHTAGDLLGQPQHF. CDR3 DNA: TGTGCCAGCAGCCAAGATCATACGGCAGGGGATTTGTTAGGGCAGCCCCAGCATTTT.

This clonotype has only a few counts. The CDR3 nucleotides read TGTGCCTGGAGTACCACTAGTAGGGACTTTACTGAAAAACTGTTTTTT. This encodes CAWSTTSRDFTEKLFF. The J gene is TRBJ1-4, the V gene TRBV30, with a tentative D call TRBD1 (5 bases). The CDR3 runs to 16 residues. Germline loops: CDR1 GTSNPN, CDR2 SVGIG (reference sequence). The V gene lost 2 bases and the J gene lost 7 bases, with 20 bases spanning the gap.

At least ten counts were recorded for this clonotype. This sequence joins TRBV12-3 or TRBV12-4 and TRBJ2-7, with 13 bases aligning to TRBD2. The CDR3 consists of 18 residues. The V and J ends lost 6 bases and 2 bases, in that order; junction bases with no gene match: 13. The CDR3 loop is CASRTGPGLAGITYEQYF. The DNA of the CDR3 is TGTGCCAGCAGGACAGGACCGGGACTAGCGGGGATAACCTACGAGCAGTACTTC.

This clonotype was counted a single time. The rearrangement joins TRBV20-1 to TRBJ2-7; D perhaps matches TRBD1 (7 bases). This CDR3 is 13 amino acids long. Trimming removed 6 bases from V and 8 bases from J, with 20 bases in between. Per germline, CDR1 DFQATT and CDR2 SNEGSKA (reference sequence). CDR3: CSARTGGGTQQYF. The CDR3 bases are TGCAGTGCAAGGACAGGAGGGGGGACTCAGCAGTACTTC.

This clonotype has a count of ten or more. The CDR3 DNA follows: TGTGCCAGCAGCTTGAGGACCGTCTATGCCTATGGCTACACCTTC. Translated, it gives CASSLRTVYAYGYTF. The genes are TRBV5-4 and TRBJ1-2; no definite D call. The CDR3 spans 15 residues. With 1 base removed from V and 4 bases from J, the gap between germline ends came to 14 bases. Germline values: CDR1 SGHNT, CDR2 YYREEE (reference sequence).

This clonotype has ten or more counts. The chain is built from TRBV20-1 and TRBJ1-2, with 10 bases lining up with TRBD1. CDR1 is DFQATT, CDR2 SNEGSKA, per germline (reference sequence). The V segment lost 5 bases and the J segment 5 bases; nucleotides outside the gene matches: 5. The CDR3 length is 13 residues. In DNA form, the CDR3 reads TGCAGTGCTCCCTGGGACAGGGGATATGGCTACACCTTC. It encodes CSAPWDRGYGYTF.

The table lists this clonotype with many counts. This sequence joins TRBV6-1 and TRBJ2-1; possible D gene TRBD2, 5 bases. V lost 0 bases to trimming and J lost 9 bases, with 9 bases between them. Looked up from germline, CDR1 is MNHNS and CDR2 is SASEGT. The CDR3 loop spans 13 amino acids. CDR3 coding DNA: TGTGCCAGCAGTGAAGCCCTAGGAGGTGAGCAGTTCTTC. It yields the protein CASSEALGGEQFF.